This T cell receptor (beta chain) was profiled in a study of vaccination and CD4 T cells after COVID-19. As for the study in general: Controls had a CEFX pool, an HIV-1 Nef pool, or no peptide added.

Treatment noted: approximately nine-day PBMC culture with coronavirus spike peptide pools or control peptides (ViraFEST assay). The positive PCR dates, which preceded the US Alpha, Beta and Delta variants, fell between March and December 2020. Study conclusions and caveats: Counts of SARS-CoV-2-reactive clonotypes had a median that went from roughly 21 to 40, a nonsignificant change. Convalescent patients gained a median approximately 86% of their reactive clones only post-vaccination.

CDR1 and CDR2 from the germline V gene are SEHNR and FQNEAQ (reference sequence). This CDR3 is 18 amino acids long. Trimming at V came to 5 bases and at J to 1 base, leaving 13 bases not matched to a gene. Remarks on this clonotype: Antigen specificity is unknown.

Researchers used the Oncomine TCR Beta short-read assay to sequence DNA from cultured CD4+ T cells. TCRdb independently ran MiXCR on the PCR reads; one entry per CDR3 protein. The table has 20,000 or so distinct CDR3 sequences, roughly 71% seen once. Specimen: CD4+ T cells from blood, cultured in vitro. The V call is TRBV7-9, the J call TRBJ1-1, with 10 bases aligning to TRBD1. This TCR was sampled from a human donor who had recovered from COVID-19. The CDR3 protein is CASSVGVGQGRRNTEAFF. CDR3 sequence (DNA): TGTGCCAGCAGCGTCGGGGTGGGACAGGGGAGAAGGAACACTGAAGCTTTCTTT.